One and the same sample provided the 13 T cell receptor beta chains below, sequenced in a study of T cells in Graves' hyperthyroidism and ophthalmopathy. TCR beta CDR3 sequences were amplified from RNA transcripts. The HTBI primer set served for first-round RT-PCR of the TCR CDR3. TCRdb redid the calling of the multiplex PCR reads with MiXCR, one entry per CDR3 protein. Here the sample spans 700,000 or so distinct CDR3 sequences, about a sixth being singletons. The sequencing sample was made of blood. The origin of the receptors is a man between 18 and 35 years old with Graves' hyperthyroidism.

This clonotype has a count of ten or more. The chain couples TRBV2 to TRBJ2-1; 8 positions agree with TRBD1. Germline trimming cut 5 bases from V and 5 bases from J; bases unmatched to any gene: 5. CDR1 is SNHLY and CDR2 is FYNNEI in the germline V gene. The CDR3 runs to 14 residues. The CDR3 bases are TGTGCCAGCAGTCAGGGGGCGTCCAACAATGAGCAGTTCTTC. Residues: CASSQGASNNEQFF.

There are many counts of this clonotype. The V gene is TRBV10-3, the J gene TRBJ2-1, with a tentative D call TRBD2 (6 bases). The germline V gene has CDR1 ENHRY and CDR2 SYGVKD. The V end lost 8 bases, the J end lost 7 bases, and 6 bases lay between the germline ends. CDR3 size: 10 residues. CDR3 region: CAIGGNEQFF. DNA of the CDR3: TGTGCCATCGGGGGGAATGAGCAGTTCTTC.

The sample holds many counts of this clonotype. The chain couples TRBV11-3 to TRBJ2-2; D not resolved. Germline V lookup: CDR1 SGHNT, CDR2 YENEEA. The V and J ends lost 3 bases and 8 bases respectively, with 7 bases between them. There are 12 residues in the CDR3. CDR3 DNA sequence: TGTGCCAGCAGCTTGCCGACAGGGGAGCTGTTTTTT. Residues: CASSLPTGELFF.

The J gene is TRBJ2-7, the V gene TRBV18, with 7 bases lining up with TRBD1. Germline-derived CDR1 and CDR2 are KGHSH and LQKENI. The CDR3 has 15 residues. J lost 2 bases, V lost 6 bases, and 10 bases had no gene match. CDR3 nucleotides: TGTGCCAGCTCCCGGGGACAGCAACCTACCTACGAGCAGTACTTC. This sequence encodes CASSRGQQPTYEQYF. Full variable domain (rest looked up from reference TRBV18 and TRBJ2-7): NAGVMQNPRHLVRRRGQEARLRCSPMKGHSHVYWYRQLPEEGLKFMVYLQKENIIDESGMPKERFSAEFPKEGPSILRIQQVVRGDSAAYFCASSRGQQPTYEQYFGPGTRLTVT.

Ten or more counts support this clonotype. V and J are TRBV18 and TRBJ2-2; 7 bases align to TRBD2. Germline-derived CDR1 and CDR2 are KGHSH and LQKENI. The V gene end was trimmed by 8 bases and the J gene end by 0 bases; junction bases not matched to a gene: 9. The CDR3 has 16 residues. The CDR3 protein is CASTFAAGANTGELFF. CDR3 sequence (DNA): TGTGCCAGCACCTTCGCCGCGGGGGCGAACACCGGGGAGCTGTTTTTT.

V and J are TRBV12-3 or TRBV12-4 and TRBJ2-1; the match to TRBD2 covers 10 bases. Trimming removed 3 bases from V and 5 bases from J; junction bases left unmatched: 4. The CDR3 spans 15 residues. CDR3 nucleotides: TGTGCCAGCAGTTTTAGCGGGAGGTTGAACAATGAGCAGTTCTTC. Translating it yields CASSFSGRLNNEQFF.

This clonotype was seen many times. J is TRBJ2-3 and V is TRBV18; 8 nucleotides line up with TRBD1. The CDR3 runs to 13 residues. The J segment lost 4 bases and the V segment lost 4 bases, leaving 1 base of the junction unmatched. In germline, CDR1 is KGHSH, CDR2 LQKENI. CDR3 DNA sequence: TGTGCCAGCTCACTGGACAGGGCAGATACGCAGTATTTT. This sequence encodes CASSLDRADTQYF.

This clonotype was counted many times. The V call is TRBV27, the J call TRBJ2-7; unclear D gene. The germline V gene has CDR1 MNHEY and CDR2 SMNVEV (reference sequence). V lost 2 bases, J lost 6 bases, and 8 bases lay in between. There are 12 residues in the CDR3. This CDR3 is CASSLRVGEQYF. The CDR3 DNA follows: TGTGCCAGCAGTTTAAGAGTGGGCGAGCAGTACTTC.

V usage is TRBV19 and J usage is TRBJ2-7, with 11 bases identical to TRBD1. V lost 5 bases and J lost 3; bases outside the gene matches: 6. Germline CDR1 is LNHDA and CDR2 is SQIVND (reference sequence). The CDR3 contains 15 residues. CDR3 protein: CASSVGTGGFYEQYF. CDR3 coding DNA: TGTGCCAGTAGTGTCGGGACAGGGGGTTTCTACGAGCAGTACTTC.

This clonotype was observed at least ten times. The chain carries TRBV6-1 and TRBJ2-7, with D unclear. The CDR3 spans 14 residues. Trimming took 5 bases from V and 5 from J, leaving 16 bases between them. In germline, CDR1 is MNHNS, CDR2 SASEGT. CDR3 protein: CASSLRSYPNEQYF. CDR3 in DNA: TGTGCCAGCAGTTTACGATCCTATCCCAACGAGCAGTACTTC.

This clonotype has at least ten counts. CDR3 residues: CASSPPGGLSVYTF. CDR3 DNA sequence: TGTGCCAGCTCACCACCGGGGGGTCTCTCGGTGTACACCTTC. The J gene is TRBJ1-2, the V gene TRBV18, with a possible D match to TRBD1 (5 bases). V was shortened by 0 bases and J by 11 bases, with 16 bases between the two germline ends. This CDR3 spans 14 amino acids. In germline, CDR1 is KGHSH, CDR2 LQKENI.

There are a few counts of this clonotype. The rearrangement links TRBV4-1 to TRBJ2-1; the D gene is possibly TRBD1 (6 bases). Germline V gene lookup returns CDR1 MGHRA and CDR2 YSYEKL. V was trimmed by 0 bases and J by 5 bases, leaving 14 bases between them. The CDR3 is made up of 16 amino acids. CDR3 bases: TGCGCCAGCAGCCAAGAGTGGGGCAGGGGAGACAATGAGCAGTTCTTC. Translation gives CASSQEWGRGDNEQFF.

Only a few counts were recorded for this clonotype. The V call is TRBV12-3 or TRBV12-4, the J call TRBJ2-5; 9 nucleotides match TRBD1. J was trimmed by 3 bases and V by 3 bases; bases with no gene match: 8. This CDR3 has 16 residues. The CDR3 spells CASSFRAGTGKETQYF. CDR3 in DNA: TGTGCCAGCAGTTTCCGGGCCGGGACAGGGAAAGAGACCCAGTACTTC.